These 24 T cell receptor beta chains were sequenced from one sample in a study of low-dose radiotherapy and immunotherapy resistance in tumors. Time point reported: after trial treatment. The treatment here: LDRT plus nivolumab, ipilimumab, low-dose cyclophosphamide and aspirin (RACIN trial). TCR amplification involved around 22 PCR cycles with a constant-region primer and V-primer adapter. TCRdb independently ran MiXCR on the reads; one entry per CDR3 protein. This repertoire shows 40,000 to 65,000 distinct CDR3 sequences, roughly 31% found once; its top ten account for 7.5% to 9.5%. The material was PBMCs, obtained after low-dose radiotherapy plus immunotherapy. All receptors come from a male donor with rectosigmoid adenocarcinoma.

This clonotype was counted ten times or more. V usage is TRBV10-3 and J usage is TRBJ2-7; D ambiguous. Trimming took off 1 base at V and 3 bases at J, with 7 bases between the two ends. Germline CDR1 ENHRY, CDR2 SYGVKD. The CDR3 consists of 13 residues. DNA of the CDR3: TGTGCCATCAGTGAGTTAGACGGCTACGAGCAGTACTTC. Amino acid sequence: CAISELDGYEQYF.

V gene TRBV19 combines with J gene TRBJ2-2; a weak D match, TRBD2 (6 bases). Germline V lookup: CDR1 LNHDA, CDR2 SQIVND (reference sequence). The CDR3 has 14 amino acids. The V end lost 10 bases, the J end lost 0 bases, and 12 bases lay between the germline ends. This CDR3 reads CATGEGPNTGELFF. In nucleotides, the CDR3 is TGTGCCACGGGAGAAGGGCCGAACACCGGGGAGCTGTTTTTT.

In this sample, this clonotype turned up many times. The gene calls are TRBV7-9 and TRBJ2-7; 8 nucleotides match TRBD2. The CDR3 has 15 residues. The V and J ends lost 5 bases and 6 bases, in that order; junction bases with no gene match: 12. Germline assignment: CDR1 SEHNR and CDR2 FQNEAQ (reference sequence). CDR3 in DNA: TGTGCCAGCAGCCCACGGGGGGGAGGGTCGGTCGAGCAGTACTTC. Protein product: CASSPRGGGSVEQYF.

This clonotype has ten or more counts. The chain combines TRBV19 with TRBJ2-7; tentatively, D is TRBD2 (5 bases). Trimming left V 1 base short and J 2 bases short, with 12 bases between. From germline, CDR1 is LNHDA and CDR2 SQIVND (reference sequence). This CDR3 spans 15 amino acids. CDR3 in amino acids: CASSIGASGTYEQYF. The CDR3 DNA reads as TGTGCCAGTAGTATAGGGGCCAGCGGTACCTACGAGCAGTACTTC. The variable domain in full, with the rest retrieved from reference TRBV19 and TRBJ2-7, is DGGITQSPKYLFRKEGQNVTLSCEQNLNHDAMYWYRQDPGQGLRLIYYSQIVNDFQKGDIAEGYSVSREKKESFPLTVTSAQKNPTAFYLCASSIGASGTYEQYFGPGTRLTVT.

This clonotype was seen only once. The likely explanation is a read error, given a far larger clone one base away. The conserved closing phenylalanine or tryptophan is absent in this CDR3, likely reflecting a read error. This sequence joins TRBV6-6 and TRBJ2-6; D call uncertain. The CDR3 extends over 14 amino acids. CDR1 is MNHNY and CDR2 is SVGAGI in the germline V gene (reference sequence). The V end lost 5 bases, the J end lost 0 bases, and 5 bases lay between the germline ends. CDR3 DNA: TGTGCCAGCAGTGACGACTCTGGGGCCAACGTCCTGACTTCC. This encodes CASSDDSGANVLTS.

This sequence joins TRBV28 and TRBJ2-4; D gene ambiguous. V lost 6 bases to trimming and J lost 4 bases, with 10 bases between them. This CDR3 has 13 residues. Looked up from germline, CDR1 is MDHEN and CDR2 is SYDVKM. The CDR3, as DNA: TGTGCCAGCAGCGGGTCCTTGAAAAACATTCAGTACTTC. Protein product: CASSGSLKNIQYF.

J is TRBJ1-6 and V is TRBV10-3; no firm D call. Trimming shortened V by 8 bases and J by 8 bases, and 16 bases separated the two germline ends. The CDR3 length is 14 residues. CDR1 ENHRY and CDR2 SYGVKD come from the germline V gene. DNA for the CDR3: TGTGCCATCGGGTTTGGTGGGGATTATTCACCCCTCCACTTT. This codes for CAIGFGGDYSPLHF.

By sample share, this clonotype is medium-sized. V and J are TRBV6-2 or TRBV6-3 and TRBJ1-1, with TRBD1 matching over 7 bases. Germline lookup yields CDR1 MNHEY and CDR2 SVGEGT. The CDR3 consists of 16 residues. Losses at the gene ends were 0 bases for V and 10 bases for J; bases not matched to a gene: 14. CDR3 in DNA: TGTGCCAGCAGTTACTCTCTGACAGGGTCGGGCTACGGAGCTTTCTTT. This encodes CASSYSLTGSGYGAFF.

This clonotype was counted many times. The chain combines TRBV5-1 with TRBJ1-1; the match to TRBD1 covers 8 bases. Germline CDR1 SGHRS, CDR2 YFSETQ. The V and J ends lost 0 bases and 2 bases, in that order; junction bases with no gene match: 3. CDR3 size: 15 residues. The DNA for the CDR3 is TGCGCCAGCAGCTTGGTAGGGACAGGCAACACTGAAGCTTTCTTT. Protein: CASSLVGTGNTEAFF.

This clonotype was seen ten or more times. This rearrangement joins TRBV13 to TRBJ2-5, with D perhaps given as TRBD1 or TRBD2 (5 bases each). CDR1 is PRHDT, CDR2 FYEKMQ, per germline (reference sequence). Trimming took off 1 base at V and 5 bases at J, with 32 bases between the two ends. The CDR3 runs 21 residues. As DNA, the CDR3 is TGTGCCAGCAGCTTAGATGGTTTTGATGGGAGCAGGGTCCGGGGAGAGGAGACCCAGTACTTC. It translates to CASSLDGFDGSRVRGEETQYF. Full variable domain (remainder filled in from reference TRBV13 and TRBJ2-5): AAGVIQSPRHLIKEKRETATLKCYPIPRHDTVYWYQQGPGQDPQFLISFYEKMQSDKGSIPDRFSAQQFSDYHSELNMSSLELGDSALYFCASSLDGFDGSRVRGEETQYFGPGTRLLVL.

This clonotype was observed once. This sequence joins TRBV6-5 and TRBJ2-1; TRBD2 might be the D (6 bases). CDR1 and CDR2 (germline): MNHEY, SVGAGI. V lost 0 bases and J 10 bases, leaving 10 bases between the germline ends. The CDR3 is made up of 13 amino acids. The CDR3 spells CASSYSKSGEQFF. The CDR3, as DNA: TGTGCCAGCAGTTACTCGAAGAGCGGGGAGCAGTTCTTC.

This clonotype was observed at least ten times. The CDR3 spells CASSSGVTQETQYF. CDR3 DNA: TGTGCCAGCAGTTCAGGGGTTACTCAAGAGACCCAGTACTTC. The chain is built from TRBV7-9 and TRBJ2-5; D possibly corresponds to TRBD1 (6 bases). Germline assignment: CDR1 SEHNR and CDR2 FQNEAQ (reference sequence). The CDR3 runs 14 residues. V lost 6 bases and J 2 bases, leaving 13 bases between the germline ends.

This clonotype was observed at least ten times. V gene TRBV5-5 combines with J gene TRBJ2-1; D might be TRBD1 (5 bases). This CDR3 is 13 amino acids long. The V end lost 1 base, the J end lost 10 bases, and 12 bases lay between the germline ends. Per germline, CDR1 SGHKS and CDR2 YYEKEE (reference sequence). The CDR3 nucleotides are TGTGCCAGCAGCTTGCGACAGAATAAGGAGCAGTTCTTC. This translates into CASSLRQNKEQFF.

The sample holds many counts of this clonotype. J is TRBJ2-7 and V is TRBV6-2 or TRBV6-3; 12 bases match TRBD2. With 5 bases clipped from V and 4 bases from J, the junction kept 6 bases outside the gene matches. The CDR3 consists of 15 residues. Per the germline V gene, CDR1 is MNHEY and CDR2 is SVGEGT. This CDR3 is CASSRTSGTMYEQYF. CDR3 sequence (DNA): TGTGCCAGCAGTCGGACTAGCGGGACAATGTACGAGCAGTACTTC.

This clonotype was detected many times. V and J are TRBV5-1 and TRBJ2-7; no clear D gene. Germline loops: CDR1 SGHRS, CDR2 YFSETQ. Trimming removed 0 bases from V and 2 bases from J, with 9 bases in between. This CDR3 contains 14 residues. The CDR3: CASSLERPTYEQYF. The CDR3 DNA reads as TGCGCCAGCAGCTTGGAACGACCGACCTACGAGCAGTACTTC.

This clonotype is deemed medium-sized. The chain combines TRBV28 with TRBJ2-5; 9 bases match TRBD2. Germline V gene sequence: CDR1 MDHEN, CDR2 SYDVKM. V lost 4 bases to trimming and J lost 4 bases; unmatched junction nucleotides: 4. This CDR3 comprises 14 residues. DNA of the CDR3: TGTGCCAGCAGTTCGGCGGGAGGGGGAGAGACCCAGTACTTC. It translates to CASSSAGGGETQYF.

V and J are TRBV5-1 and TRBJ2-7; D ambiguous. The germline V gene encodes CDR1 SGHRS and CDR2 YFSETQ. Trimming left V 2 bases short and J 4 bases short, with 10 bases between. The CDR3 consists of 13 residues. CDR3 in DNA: TGCGCCAGCAGCTTCGCAGGCAATTACGAGCAGTACTTC. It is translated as CASSFAGNYEQYF. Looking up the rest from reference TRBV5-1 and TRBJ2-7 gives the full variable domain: KAGVTQTPRYLIKTRGQQVTLSCSPISGHRSVSWYQQTPGQGLQFLFEYFSETQRNKGNFPGRFSGRQFSNSRSEMNVSTLELGDSALYLCASSFAGNYEQYFGPGTRLTVT.

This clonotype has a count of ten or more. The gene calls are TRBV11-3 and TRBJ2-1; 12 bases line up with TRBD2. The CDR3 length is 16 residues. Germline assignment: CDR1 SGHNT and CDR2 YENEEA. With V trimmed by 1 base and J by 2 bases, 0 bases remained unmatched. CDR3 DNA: TGTGCCAGCAGCTTAGGGACTAGCGGGGCCTACAATGAGCAGTTCTTC. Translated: CASSLGTSGAYNEQFF.

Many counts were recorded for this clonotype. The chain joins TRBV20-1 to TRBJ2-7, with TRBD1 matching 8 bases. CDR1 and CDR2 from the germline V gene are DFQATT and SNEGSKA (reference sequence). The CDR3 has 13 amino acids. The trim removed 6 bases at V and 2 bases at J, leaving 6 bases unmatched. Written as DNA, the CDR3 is TGCAGTGCACAGGACAGGGAACCCTACGAGCAGTACTTC. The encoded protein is CSAQDREPYEQYF.

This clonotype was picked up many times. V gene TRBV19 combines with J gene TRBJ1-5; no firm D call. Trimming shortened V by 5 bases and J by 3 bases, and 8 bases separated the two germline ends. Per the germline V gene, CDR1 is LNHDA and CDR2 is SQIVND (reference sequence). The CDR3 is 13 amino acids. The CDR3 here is CASSLGNNQPQHF. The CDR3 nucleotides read TGTGCCAGTAGTCTCGGGAACAATCAGCCCCAGCATTTT.

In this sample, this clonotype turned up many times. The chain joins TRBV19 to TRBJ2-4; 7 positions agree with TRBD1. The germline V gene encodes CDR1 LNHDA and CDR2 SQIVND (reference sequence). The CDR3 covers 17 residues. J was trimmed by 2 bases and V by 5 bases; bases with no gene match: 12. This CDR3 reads CASSSNGVTGTKNIQYF. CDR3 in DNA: TGTGCCAGTAGTTCAAACGGGGTGACAGGGACCAAAAACATTCAGTACTTC.

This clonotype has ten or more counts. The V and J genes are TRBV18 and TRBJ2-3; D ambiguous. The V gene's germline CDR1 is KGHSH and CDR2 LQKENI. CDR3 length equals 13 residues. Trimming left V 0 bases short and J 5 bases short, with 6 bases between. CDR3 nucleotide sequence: TGTGCCAGCTCACCACCGGGCGGAGATACGCAGTATTTT. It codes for CASSPPGGDTQYF.

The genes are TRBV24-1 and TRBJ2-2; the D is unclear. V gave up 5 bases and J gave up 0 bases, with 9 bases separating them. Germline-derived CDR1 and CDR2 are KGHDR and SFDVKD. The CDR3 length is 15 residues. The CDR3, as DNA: TGTGCCACCAGTGCCCCTGAGACGAACACCGGGGAGCTGTTTTTT. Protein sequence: CATSAPETNTGELFF.

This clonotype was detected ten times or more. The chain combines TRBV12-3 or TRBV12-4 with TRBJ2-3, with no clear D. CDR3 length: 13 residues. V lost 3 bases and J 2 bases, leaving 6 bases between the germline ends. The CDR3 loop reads CASSLFFTDTQYF. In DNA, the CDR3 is TGTGCCAGCAGTTTGTTCTTCACAGATACGCAGTATTTT.